The 5 T cell receptor beta chains listed next were all sequenced from one sample in a study of graft-versus-host responses after intestinal transplantation. Their specific antigens are unknown. Measured with immunoSEQ multiplex PCR; TCRdb has only the in-frame clones, and not every one. The profile shows over 55,000 clones, around 91% of them singletons. The input for sequencing was unstimulated CD8+ T cells sorted from spleen or lymph node cells, taken before intestinal transplant. Receptors originate from a human donor who received an intestinal transplant.

This chain connects TRBV5-1 to TRBJ2-5, with a tentative D call TRBD1 (7 bases). The CDR3 length is 13 residues. V lost 2 bases and J lost 5, with 10 bases in between. Looked up from germline, CDR1 is SGHRS and CDR2 is YFSETQ. CDR3 loop: CASSLGGGETQYF. DNA of the CDR3: TGCGCCAGCAGCTTAGGAGGGGGCGAGACCCAGTACTTC.

The chain links TRBV5-1 to TRBJ1-4; 10 positions match TRBD1. Trimming took 4 bases from V and 10 from J; bases not matched to a gene: 13. The CDR3 contains 16 residues. Germline values: CDR1 SGHRS, CDR2 YFSETQ. CDR3 sequence (DNA): TGCGCCAGCAGCCCCGCGGGGACAGGGGTTTGGGGAAAACTGTTTTTT. Residues: CASSPAGTGVWGKLFF.

This rearrangement joins TRBV11-2 to TRBJ2-7; 8 bases line up with TRBD1. V shed 6 bases and J 3 bases; nucleotides not matched to a gene: 7. Germline CDR1 reads SGHAT; CDR2 reads FQNNGV. The CDR3 totals 14 residues. DNA for the CDR3: TGTGCCAGCAGTCACGGGACAGGAGACTACGAGCAGTACTTC. It codes for CASSHGTGDYEQYF.

CDR3 region: CASSVSGTGELFF. The CDR3 DNA is TGTGCCAGCAGCGTTTCGGGCACCGGGGAGCTGTTTTTT. This chain uses TRBV9 with TRBJ2-2; D is undetermined. Per the germline V gene, CDR1 is SGDLS and CDR2 is YYNGEE. The CDR3 loop spans 13 amino acids. Trimming stripped 2 bases from V and 4 bases from J, with 6 bases between.

The CDR3 region is CASSPTTSGASQETQYF. The CDR3 DNA is TGTGCCAGCAGCCCGACGACTAGCGGGGCGAGCCAAGAGACCCAGTACTTC. The chain carries TRBV13 and TRBJ2-5, with 11 bases that match TRBD2. The CDR3 contains 17 residues. Germline V CDR1 and CDR2: PRHDT, FYEKMQ (reference sequence). Unmatched junction bases numbered 9, after V lost 5 bases and J lost 1 base.